The 6 T cell receptor beta chains in this list originate from one sample, sequenced in a study of early T cells in non-severe SARS-CoV-2 infection. MiXCR was run by TCRdb on the 5' RACE reads, yielding one entry per CDR3 protein. The sample has roughly 110,000 distinct CDR3 sequences, 11% seen once. The material sequenced was whole blood. Receptors were obtained from an adult who was a healthcare worker with PCR-confirmed SARS-CoV-2 infection or an uninfected control (not recorded which).

A few counts support this clonotype. The gene calls are TRBV5-1 and TRBJ2-1; D is possibly TRBD2 (6 bases). This CDR3 region has 14 residues. With 0 bases removed from V and 15 bases from J, the gap between germline ends came to 19 bases. Looked up from germline, CDR1 is SGHRS and CDR2 is YFSETQ. CDR3 sequence reads: CASSLAASERGRFF. CDR3 sequence (DNA): TGCGCCAGCAGCTTGGCGGCTAGCGAGAGGGGTCGGTTCTTC.

V gene TRBV6-1 combines with J gene TRBJ1-2, with 8 bases identical to TRBD1. The V and J ends lost 7 bases and 3 bases, in that order; junction bases with no gene match: 7. Looked up from germline, CDR1 is MNHNS and CDR2 is SASEGT. The CDR3 spans 14 residues. This CDR3 reads CASKTGAGHYGYTF. CDR3 in DNA: TGTGCCAGCAAGACAGGGGCCGGTCACTATGGCTACACCTTC.

This clonotype was counted only a few times. The J gene is TRBJ2-2, the V gene TRBV12-3 or TRBV12-4; 8 nucleotides match TRBD1. The CDR3 spans 15 residues. V lost 5 bases to trimming and J lost 5 bases; unmatched junction nucleotides: 7. CDR3 residues: CASSPTGVNTGELFF. The CDR3 DNA reads as TGTGCCAGCAGTCCGACAGGGGTGAATACCGGGGAGCTGTTTTTT.

Ten or more counts support this clonotype. V is TRBV19 and J is TRBJ2-2; 8 bases agree with TRBD2. This CDR3 has 15 residues. The germline V gene has CDR1 LNHDA and CDR2 SQIVND (reference sequence). Trimming took 5 bases from V and 6 from J; bases not matched to a gene: 8. For the CDR3, the DNA is TGTGCCAGTAGTTCCATTCCAGCGGGAGCCGGGGAGCTGTTTTTT. This sequence encodes CASSSIPAGAGELFF. Variable domain in full (rest from reference TRBV19 and TRBJ2-2): DGGITQSPKYLFRKEGQNVTLSCEQNLNHDAMYWYRQDPGQGLRLIYYSQIVNDFQKGDIAEGYSVSREKKESFPLTVTSAQKNPTAFYLCASSSIPAGAGELFFGEGSRLTVL.

This clonotype has a count of ten or more. V and J are TRBV27 and TRBJ2-1; 8 bases fit TRBD2. J lost 6 bases, V lost 6 bases, and 10 bases had no gene match. The CDR3 runs 15 residues. CDR1 MNHEY and CDR2 SMNVEV come from the germline V gene (reference sequence). The CDR3 here is CASSSPGAGGNEQFF. The CDR3 bases are TGTGCCAGCAGCTCTCCCGGGGCGGGGGGCAATGAGCAGTTCTTC.

The V call is TRBV5-1, the J call TRBJ2-3; D unresolved. Germline CDR1 reads SGHRS; CDR2 reads YFSETQ. This CDR3 contains 14 residues. V dropped 2 bases and J dropped 3 bases, with 10 bases sitting between them. CDR3 protein: CASSFDARTDTQYF. The CDR3 DNA reads as TGCGCCAGCAGCTTTGATGCTAGAACAGATACGCAGTATTTT.